These 29 T cell receptor beta chains were all obtained from the same sample, sequenced in a study of molecular identifiers for immune sequencing clone quantification. Using its own MiXCR run on the PCR reads, TCRdb lists one record per CDR3 protein. Of 350,000 or so distinct CDR3 sequences listed, 20% to 25% are singletons. Sequences were obtained from naive CD8+ T cells from blood, with Jurkat cell RNA spiked in. Subset given: FACS-sorted CD8+CD4-CCR7+CD45RA+ naive T cells. Source of these receptors: a human donor in good health. Some libraries in this study had Jurkat cell RNA spiked in.

The chain has TRBV11-3 and TRBJ2-3, with TRBD2 matching 12 bases. The CDR3 consists of 17 residues. Germline CDR1 is SGHNT and CDR2 is YENEEA. After removal of 4 bases from V and 2 bases from J, the junction contained 7 bases not matched to a gene. For the CDR3, the DNA is TGTGCCAGCAGCTCAATAGGACTAGCGGGGATCACAGATACGCAGTATTTT. Translated: CASSSIGLAGITDTQYF.

This clonotype was counted at least ten times. This chain uses TRBV7-9 with TRBJ2-7, with D perhaps matching TRBD2 (5 bases). Per germline, CDR1 SEHNR and CDR2 FQNEAQ (reference sequence). This CDR3 is built from 14 residues. V shed 6 bases and J shed 3 bases, with 15 bases lying between them. The CDR3 nucleotides read TGTGCCAGCAGTGACCCGGCTGGAGGCTACGAGCAGTACTTC. It encodes CASSDPAGGYEQYF.

The table lists this clonotype with a few counts. The V and J genes are TRBV4-3 and TRBJ1-3; TRBD1 is a possible D gene (6 bases). Germline V gives CDR1 LGHNA, CDR2 YSLEER. Trimming shortened V by 0 bases and J by 3 bases, and 12 bases separated the two germline ends. This CDR3 has 16 residues. CDR3 DNA: TGCGCCAGCAGCCAAGATGGACGGGGGCATGGAAACACCATATATTTT. Its translation: CASSQDGRGHGNTIYF.

This clonotype was seen many times. CDR3 region: CASSLVVAAGSTDTQYF. The DNA of the CDR3 is TGTGCCAGCAGCTTAGTCGTCGCCGCGGGGAGCACAGATACGCAGTATTTT. The chain employs TRBV7-6 and TRBJ2-3; tentatively, D is TRBD2 (6 bases). Germline-derived CDR1 and CDR2 are SGHVS and FNYEAQ. The CDR3 length is 17 residues. Trimming removed 1 base from V and 0 bases from J, with 14 bases in between.

This clonotype was detected ten times or more. The genes are TRBV6-6 and TRBJ2-5; TRBD2 agrees at 8 bases. CDR1 is MNHNY and CDR2 is SVGAGI in the germline V gene (reference sequence). CDR3 length: 18 amino acids. V was pared by 6 bases and J by 2 bases, with 17 bases of the junction left unmatched. In DNA form, the CDR3 reads TGTGCCAGCAGCCCCCTTGCGGCGGGGGGCCGGGTACAAGAGACCCAGTACTTC. Amino acid sequence: CASSPLAAGGRVQETQYF.

This clonotype was seen at least ten times. The V call is TRBV29-1, the J call TRBJ2-1; 8 bases align to TRBD2. The V gene end was trimmed by 6 bases and the J gene end by 3 bases; junction bases not matched to a gene: 7. Germline V gene sequence: CDR1 SQVTM, CDR2 ANQGSEA. This CDR3 spans 14 amino acids. CDR3 loop: CSVLALADYNEQFF. The CDR3 DNA sequence: TGCAGCGTCCTGGCACTAGCGGACTACAATGAGCAGTTCTTC.

In its sample, this clonotype was seen many times. This rearrangement joins TRBV6-1 to TRBJ2-7; TRBD1 matches at 7 bases. The V and J ends lost 6 bases and 4 bases, in that order; junction bases with no gene match: 9. The CDR3 loop spans 14 amino acids. Germline V CDR1 and CDR2: MNHNS, SASEGT. CDR3 in DNA: TGTGCCAGCAGGGAACAGGGGAACGGGTACGAGCAGTACTTC. This sequence encodes CASREQGNGYEQYF.

This clonotype came up a few times. A much larger clone lies a single base off, so this may be a read error. The chain employs TRBV28 and TRBJ1-1, with D uncertain. Trimming stripped 2 bases from V and 3 bases from J, with 10 bases between. Germline V CDR1 and CDR2: MDHEN, SYDVKM. The CDR3 extends over 14 amino acids. In DNA form, the CDR3 reads TGTGCCAGCAGTTTACAGGTGACGGACACTGAAGCTTTCTTT. The encoded protein is CASSLQVTDTEAFF. Using reference TRBV28 and TRBJ1-1 for the parts outside the CDR3, the full variable domain is DVKVTQSSRYLVKRTGEKVFLECVQDMDHENMFWYRQDPGLGLRLIYFSYDVKMKEKGDIPEGYSVSREKKERFSLILESASTNQTSMYLCASSLQVTDTEAFFGQGTRLTVV.

Turning to this clonotype: Because the CDR3 is missing its conserved closing phenylalanine or tryptophan, this is likely a read error. The DNA is left out, because the CDR3 cannot be placed on it with certainty; the CDR3 is given as TCRdb lists it. The chain couples TRBV4-1 to TRBJ1-1; the D call TRBD1 from the table was never checked on the DNA. Germline-derived CDR1 and CDR2 are MGHRA and YSYEKL. With termini counted, the CDR3 has 14 amino acids. The CDR3 protein is CASSPPSFGTEAFL.

Note on this clonotype: Possible read error: a much larger clone is one base away. The V and J genes are TRBV5-4 and TRBJ2-3, with D perhaps matching TRBD2 (6 bases). Trimming stripped 0 bases from V and 2 bases from J, with 10 bases between. Germline assignment: CDR1 SGHNT and CDR2 YYREEE (reference sequence). The CDR3 contains 15 residues. In nucleotides, the CDR3 is TGTGCCAGCAGCTTGGGGGACTGCACCACAGATACGCAGTATTTT. This sequence encodes CASSLGDCTTDTQYF.

This clonotype was observed at least ten times. The chain couples TRBV27 to TRBJ2-7; D is ambiguous. The CDR3 totals 16 residues. Germline values: CDR1 MNHEY, CDR2 SMNVEV (reference sequence). The ends were cut back, 2 bases at V and 1 base at J, with 15 bases in the middle. CDR3 DNA: TGTGCCAGCAGTTTAAACGTTCCCGAAAGATCCTACGAGCAGTACTTC. Amino acid sequence: CASSLNVPERSYEQYF.

This clonotype was seen repeatedly, ten times or more. CDR3 loop: CSVTAASTNEKLFF. CDR3 sequence (DNA): TGCAGCGTTACCGCAGCTTCAACTAATGAAAAACTGTTTTTT. The rearrangement joins TRBV29-1 to TRBJ1-4; D gene uncertain. The CDR3 extends over 14 amino acids. Trimming removed 5 bases from V and 0 bases from J, with 10 bases in between. Germline loops: CDR1 SQVTM, CDR2 ANQGSEA.

Turning to this clonotype: Since a much larger clone is just one base distant, this may be a read error. This CDR3 is missing its conserved last phenylalanine or tryptophan, likely due to a read error. The chain uses TRBV12-3 or TRBV12-4 and TRBJ2-5; the D call may be TRBD1 or TRBD2 (5 bases each). Trimming stripped 3 bases from V and 1 base from J, with 9 bases between. The CDR3 length is 14 residues. The CDR3 nucleotides read TGTGCCAGCAGTTTCACCGGGGCCCAAGAGACCCAGTACCTC. It codes for CASSFTGAQETQYL.

This clonotype was picked up many times. The chain is built from TRBV7-2 and TRBJ2-3; 13 bases match TRBD2. CDR1 and CDR2 from the germline V gene are SGHTA and FQGNSA. The length of the CDR3 is 15 residues. V lost 5 bases to trimming and J lost 6 bases; unmatched junction nucleotides: 5. The CDR3: CASSPWTSGGDTQYF. The CDR3 region has the DNA TGTGCCAGCAGCCCGTGGACTAGCGGGGGTGATACGCAGTATTTT.

Comment on this clonotype: Being one base from a much bigger clone, this may be a read error. The rearrangement joins TRBV29-1 to TRBJ2-2; 9 nucleotides line up with TRBD2. This CDR3 has 15 amino acids. Germline V CDR1 and CDR2: SQVTM, ANQGSEA. V gave up 3 bases and J gave up 7 bases; unmatched junction bases: 9. As DNA, the CDR3 is TGCAGCGTTGACCGTATTAGCGGGAGTGTCGGGGAGCTGTTTTTT. Protein product: CSVDRISGSVGELFF.

V is TRBV13 and J is TRBJ2-7, with 14 bases that match TRBD2. V trimming: 5 bases; J trimming: 5 bases; junction bases outside the gene matches: 5. Germline V lookup: CDR1 PRHDT, CDR2 FYEKMQ (reference sequence). The CDR3 runs to 15 residues. CDR3 in amino acids: CASSPTSGGANEQYF. CDR3 bases: TGTGCCAGCAGCCCGACTAGCGGGGGGGCGAACGAGCAGTACTTC.

This clonotype was recorded many times. The gene calls are TRBV20-1 and TRBJ1-1; D might be TRBD1 (5 bases). CDR3 length: 13 residues. Trimming shortened V by 7 bases and J by 0 bases, and 12 bases separated the two germline ends. Germline lookup yields CDR1 DFQATT and CDR2 SNEGSKA (reference sequence). CDR3 nucleotides: TGCAGTGGGCAGGGCAAAATGAACACTGAAGCTTTCTTT. Residues: CSGQGKMNTEAFF.

This clonotype was detected many times. The V call is TRBV4-1, the J call TRBJ1-4; 10 bases match TRBD1. Losses at the gene ends were 1 base for V and 14 bases for J; bases not matched to a gene: 10. Germline lookup yields CDR1 MGHRA and CDR2 YSYEKL. This CDR3 is 15 amino acids long. The CDR3, as DNA: TGCGCCAGCAGCCAAGGGCCCGGGACAGGGGAAATGCTGTTTTTT. Its protein product is CASSQGPGTGEMLFF.

This clonotype was picked up many times. V usage is TRBV10-3 and J usage is TRBJ2-3; 8 nucleotides line up with TRBD2. The germline CDR1 and CDR2 sequences are ENHRY and SYGVKD. Trimming at V came to 0 bases and at J to 5 bases, leaving 4 bases not matched to a gene. The CDR3 covers 15 residues. CDR3 nucleotides: TGTGCCATCAGTGAGTCTAGCGGGACGATAGATACGCAGTATTTT. As protein: CAISESSGTIDTQYF.

This clonotype was counted many times. The chain is built from TRBV29-1 and TRBJ2-7; 11 bases are a match to TRBD1. V lost 7 bases to trimming and J lost 4 bases; unmatched junction nucleotides: 6. The CDR3 is made up of 13 amino acids. The germline V gene has CDR1 SQVTM and CDR2 ANQGSEA. The CDR3, as DNA: TGCAGCGCCCATGGGACAGGGGGGTACGAGCAGTACTTC. Its translation: CSAHGTGGYEQYF.

This clonotype showed up many times. The rearrangement uses TRBV20-1 and TRBJ2-1; 9 bases are a match to TRBD2. The V segment lost 1 base and the J segment 9 bases; nucleotides outside the gene matches: 7. Germline CDR1 DFQATT, CDR2 SNEGSKA (reference sequence). The CDR3 spans 14 residues. The CDR3 spells CSARVGTSNREQFF. The CDR3 DNA reads as TGCAGTGCTAGAGTAGGGACTAGCAATCGTGAGCAGTTCTTC.

This clonotype was recorded many times. J is TRBJ1-1 and V is TRBV6-5; TRBD1 might be the D (6 bases). Between the trimmed V and J ends, which lost 2 bases and 5 bases, there was a span of 9 bases. This CDR3 comprises 13 residues. Per germline, CDR1 MNHEY and CDR2 SVGAGI. CDR3 in amino acids: CASSYTGWTEAFF. CDR3 sequence (DNA): TGTGCCAGCAGTTACACAGGGTGGACTGAAGCTTTCTTT.

This clonotype was seen more than once but under ten times. The chain joins TRBV4-1 to TRBJ2-7; TRBD1 matches 9 bases. Per the germline V gene, CDR1 is MGHRA and CDR2 is YSYEKL. The CDR3 runs 17 residues. V lost 5 bases to trimming and J lost 4 bases; unmatched junction nucleotides: 15. CDR3 sequence: CASSYRAGQGLKYEQYF. CDR3 bases: TGCGCCAGCAGCTACCGAGCCGGACAGGGGCTAAAGTACGAGCAGTACTTC.

The V call is TRBV4-3, the J call TRBJ1-2; D remains ambiguous. V lost 0 bases, J lost 4 bases, and 9 bases lay in between. CDR1 is LGHNA and CDR2 is YSLEER in the germline V gene. This CDR3 contains 14 residues. The CDR3 is CASSQDDGLYGYTF. The CDR3 nucleotides read TGCGCCAGCAGCCAAGATGACGGACTCTATGGCTACACCTTC.

With regard to this clonotype: The conserved phenylalanine or tryptophan normally closing the CDR3 is absent here, so this likely arose from a read error. This sequence joins TRBV5-3 and TRBJ2-7, with TRBD1 identical over 9 bases. TRBV5-3 is placed among ORFs of uncertain function. V shed 8 bases and J 3 bases; nucleotides not matched to a gene: 6. This CDR3 is built from 13 residues. In nucleotides, the CDR3 is TGTGCCAGCAGCCGGACAGGGGACTACGAGCAGTACCTC. Its protein is CASSRTGDYEQYL.

Ten or more counts support this clonotype. This chain joins TRBV28 and TRBJ2-7; the D is unclear. This CDR3 is 13 amino acids long. Trimming cost V 3 bases and J 3 bases, with 9 bases left between them. Germline values: CDR1 MDHEN, CDR2 SYDVKM. In DNA form, the CDR3 reads TGTGCCAGCAGTTTCGTCAGTTACTACGAGCAGTACTTC. It specifies CASSFVSYYEQYF.

This clonotype was detected ten times or more. The J gene is TRBJ1-5, the V gene TRBV4-3; D perhaps matches TRBD1 (5 bases). The CDR3 extends over 15 amino acids. CDR1 and CDR2 from the germline V gene are LGHNA and YSLEER. Trimming removed 0 bases from V and 4 bases from J, with 10 bases in between. The CDR3 coding sequence is TGCGCCAGCAGCCAAGATATAGGGGAAAATCAGCCCCAGCATTTT. It codes for CASSQDIGENQPQHF.

At least ten counts were recorded for this clonotype. The chain has TRBV9 and TRBJ2-3; 13 nucleotides align to TRBD2. The CDR3 consists of 17 residues. The V gene's germline CDR1 is SGDLS and CDR2 YYNGEE. After removal of 3 bases from V and 3 bases from J, the junction contained 7 bases not matched to a gene. CDR3 sequence reads: CASSGGTSGERTDTQYF. The DNA of the CDR3 is TGTGCCAGCAGCGGCGGGACTAGCGGGGAAAGAACAGATACGCAGTATTTT.

Ten or more counts support this clonotype. The chain recombines TRBV7-9 with TRBJ2-2, with D possibly being TRBD1 (6 bases). The V end was cut by 4 bases, the J end by 7 bases, with 13 bases between. Germline CDR1 reads SEHNR; CDR2 reads FQNEAQ (reference sequence). The CDR3 is 14 amino acids. The CDR3 nucleotides read TGTGCCAGCAGCTCAGACAGGATTCACGGGGAGCTGTTTTTT. The encoded protein is CASSSDRIHGELFF.